The present T cell receptor (beta chain) was sequenced within a study of CD8+ T cells in alopecia areata. Across the whole study: Among treated patients, oral tofacitinib was administered at 5 to 10 mg twice daily. Notes on the study in general: Sharing of TCR sequences between patients (possibly for HLA-related reasons) was less clear than in mice. Normal skin's resident alphabeta T cells are also sequenced in scalp samples.

The CDR3 is 14 residues long. Germline V gives CDR1 MDHEN, CDR2 SYDVKM. V was pared by 5 bases and J by 2 bases, with 13 bases between. Following RNA extraction, reverse transcription yielded cDNA that acted as the sequencing template. Libraries were prepared by immunoSEQ multiplex PCR; TCRdb keeps only in-frame clonotypes and omits some of them. Here the sample spans about 150,000 clones, around 47% being singletons. Isolation of CD4+ and CD8+ T cells from PBMCs was achieved by sorting. Concerning this clone itself: The antigen is undetermined.

Specimen: CD4+ T cells sorted from blood. The genes are TRBV28 and TRBJ2-7, with D perhaps matching TRBD2 (6 bases). The TCR sequence derives from a human donor with alopecia areata. The CDR3 is CASSPGGTPYEQYF. CDR3 sequence (DNA): TGTGCCAGCAGTCCGGGCGGGACCCCCTACGAGCAGTACTTC.